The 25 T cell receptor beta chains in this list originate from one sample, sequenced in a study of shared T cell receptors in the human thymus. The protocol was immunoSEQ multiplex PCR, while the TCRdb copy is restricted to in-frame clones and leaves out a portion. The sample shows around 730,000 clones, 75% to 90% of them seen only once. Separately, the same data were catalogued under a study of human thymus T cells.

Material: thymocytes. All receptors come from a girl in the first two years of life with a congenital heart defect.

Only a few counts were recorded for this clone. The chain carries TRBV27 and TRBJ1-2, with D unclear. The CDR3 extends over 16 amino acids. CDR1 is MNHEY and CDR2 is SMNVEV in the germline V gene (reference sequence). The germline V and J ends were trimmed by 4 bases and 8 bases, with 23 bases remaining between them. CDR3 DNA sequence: TGTGCCAGCAGTTCACCATCGGGCGGGCTCTCTAGGGGCTACACCTTC. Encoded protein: CASSSPSGGLSRGYTF.

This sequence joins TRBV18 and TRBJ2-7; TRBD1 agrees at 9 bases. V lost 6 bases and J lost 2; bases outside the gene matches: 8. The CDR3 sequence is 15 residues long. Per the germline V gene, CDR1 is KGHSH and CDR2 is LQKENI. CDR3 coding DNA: TGTGCCAGCTCGTCAAGGGGGACAGGGACCTACGAGCAGTACTTC. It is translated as CASSSRGTGTYEQYF.

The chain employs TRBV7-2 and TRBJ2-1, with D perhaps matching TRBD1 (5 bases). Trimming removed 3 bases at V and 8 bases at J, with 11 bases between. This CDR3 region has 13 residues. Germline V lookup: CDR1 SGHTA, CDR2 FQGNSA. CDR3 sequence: CASSFQGTDEQFF. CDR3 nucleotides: TGTGCCAGCAGCTTTCAGGGTACCGATGAGCAGTTCTTC.

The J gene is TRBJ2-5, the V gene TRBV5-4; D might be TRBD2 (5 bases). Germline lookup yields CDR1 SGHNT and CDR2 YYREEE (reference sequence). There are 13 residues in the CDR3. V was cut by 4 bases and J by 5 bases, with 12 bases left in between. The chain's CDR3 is CASSLRDSETQYF. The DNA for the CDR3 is TGTGCCAGCAGCCTCCGGGATTCGGAGACCCAGTACTTC.

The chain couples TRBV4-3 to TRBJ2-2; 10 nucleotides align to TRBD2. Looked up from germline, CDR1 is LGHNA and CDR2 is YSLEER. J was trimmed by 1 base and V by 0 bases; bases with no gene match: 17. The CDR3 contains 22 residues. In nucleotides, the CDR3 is TGCGCCAGCAGCCAAGATATGGCCGAGCATCAGAGACTAGCGGGGAACACCGGGGAGCTGTTTTTT. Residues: CASSQDMAEHQRLAGNTGELFF.

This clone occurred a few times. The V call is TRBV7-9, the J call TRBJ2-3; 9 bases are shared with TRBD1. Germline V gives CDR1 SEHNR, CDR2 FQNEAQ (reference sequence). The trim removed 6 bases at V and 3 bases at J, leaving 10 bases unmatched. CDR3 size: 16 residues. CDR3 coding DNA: TGTGCCAGCAGACCGTCGGACAGGGGTGCAACAGATACGCAGTATTTT. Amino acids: CASRPSDRGATDTQYF.

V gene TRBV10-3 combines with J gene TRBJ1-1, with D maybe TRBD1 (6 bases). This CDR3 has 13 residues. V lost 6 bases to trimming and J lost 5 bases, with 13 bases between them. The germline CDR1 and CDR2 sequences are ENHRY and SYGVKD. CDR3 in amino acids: CAISETGKTEAFF. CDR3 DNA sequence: TGTGCCATCAGCGAAACAGGGAAGACTGAAGCTTTCTTT.

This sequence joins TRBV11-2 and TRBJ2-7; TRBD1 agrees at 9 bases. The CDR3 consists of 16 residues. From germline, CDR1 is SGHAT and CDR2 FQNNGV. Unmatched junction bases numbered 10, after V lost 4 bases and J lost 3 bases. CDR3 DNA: TGTGCCAGCAGCTCCCTCGGGACAGGGAAGGACTACGAGCAGTACTTC. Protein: CASSSLGTGKDYEQYF.

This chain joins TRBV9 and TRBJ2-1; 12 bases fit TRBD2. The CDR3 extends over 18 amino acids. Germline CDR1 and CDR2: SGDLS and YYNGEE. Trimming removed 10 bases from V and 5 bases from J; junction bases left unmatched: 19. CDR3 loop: CASSRLAGGTAPDNEQFF. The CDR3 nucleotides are TGTGCCTCCTCAAGGCTAGCGGGGGGGACAGCCCCAGACAATGAGCAGTTCTTC.

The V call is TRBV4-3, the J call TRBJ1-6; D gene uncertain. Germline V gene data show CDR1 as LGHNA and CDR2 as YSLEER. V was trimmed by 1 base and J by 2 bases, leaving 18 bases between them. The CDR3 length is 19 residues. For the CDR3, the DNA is TGCGCCAGCAGCCAAGGTGTTGTAAAACAGCGGGCCTATAATTCACCCCTCCACTTT. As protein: CASSQGVVKQRAYNSPLHF.

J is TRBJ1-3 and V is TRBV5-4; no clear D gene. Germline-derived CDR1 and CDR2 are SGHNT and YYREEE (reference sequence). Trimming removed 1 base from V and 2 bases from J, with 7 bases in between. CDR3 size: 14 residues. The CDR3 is CASSLWQTGNTIYF. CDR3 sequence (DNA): TGTGCCAGCAGCTTGTGGCAGACTGGAAACACCATATATTTT.

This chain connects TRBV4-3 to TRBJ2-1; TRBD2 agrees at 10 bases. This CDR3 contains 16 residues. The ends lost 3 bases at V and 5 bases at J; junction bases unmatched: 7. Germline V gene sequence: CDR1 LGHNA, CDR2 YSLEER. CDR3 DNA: TGCGCCAGCAGCCAGGACGGGACTAGCGTCAACAATGAGCAGTTCTTC. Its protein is CASSQDGTSVNNEQFF.

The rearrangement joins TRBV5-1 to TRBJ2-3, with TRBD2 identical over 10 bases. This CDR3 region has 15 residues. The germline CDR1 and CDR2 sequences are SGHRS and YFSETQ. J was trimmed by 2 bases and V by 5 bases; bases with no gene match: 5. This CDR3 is CASSLGLADTDTQYF. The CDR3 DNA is TGCGCCAGCAGTCTTGGACTAGCGGACACAGATACGCAGTATTTT.

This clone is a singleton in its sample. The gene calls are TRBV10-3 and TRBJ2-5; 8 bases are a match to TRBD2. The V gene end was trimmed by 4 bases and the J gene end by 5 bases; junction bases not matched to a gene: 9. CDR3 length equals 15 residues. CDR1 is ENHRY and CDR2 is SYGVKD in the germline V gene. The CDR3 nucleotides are TGTGCCATCAGTGTGTTTTGCGGGGGGCCGGAGACCCAGTACTTC. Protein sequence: CAISVFCGGPETQYF.

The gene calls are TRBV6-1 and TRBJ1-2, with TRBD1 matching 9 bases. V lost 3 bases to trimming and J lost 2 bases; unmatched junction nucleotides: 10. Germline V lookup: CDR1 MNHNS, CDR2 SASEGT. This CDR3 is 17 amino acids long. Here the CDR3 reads CASSDLSRGQGNYGYTF. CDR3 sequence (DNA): TGTGCCAGCAGTGATCTTAGTCGGGGACAGGGCAACTATGGCTACACCTTC.

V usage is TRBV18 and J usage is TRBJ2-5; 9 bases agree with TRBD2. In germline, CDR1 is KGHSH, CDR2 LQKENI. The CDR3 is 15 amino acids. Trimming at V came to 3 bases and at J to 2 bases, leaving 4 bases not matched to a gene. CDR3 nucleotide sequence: TGTGCCAGCTCACCTATGACTAGCGGACAAGAGACCCAGTACTTC. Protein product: CASSPMTSGQETQYF.

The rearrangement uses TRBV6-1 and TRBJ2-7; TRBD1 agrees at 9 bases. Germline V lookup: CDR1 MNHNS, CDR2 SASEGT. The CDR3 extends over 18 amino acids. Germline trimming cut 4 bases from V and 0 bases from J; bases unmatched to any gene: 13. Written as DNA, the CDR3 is TGTGCCAGCAGTGCTAGAACAAAGGGACAGGGTGGCTCCTACGAGCAGTACTTC. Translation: CASSARTKGQGGSYEQYF.

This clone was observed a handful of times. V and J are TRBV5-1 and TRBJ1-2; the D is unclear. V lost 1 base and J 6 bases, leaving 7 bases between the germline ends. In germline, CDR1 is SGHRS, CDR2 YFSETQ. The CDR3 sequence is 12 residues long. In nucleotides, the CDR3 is TGCGCCAGCAGCTTGAATCGGGATGGCTACACCTTC. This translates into CASSLNRDGYTF.

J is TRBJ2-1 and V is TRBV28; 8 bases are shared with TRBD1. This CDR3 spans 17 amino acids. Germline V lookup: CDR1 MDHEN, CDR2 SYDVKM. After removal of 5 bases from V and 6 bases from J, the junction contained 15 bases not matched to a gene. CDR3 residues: CASSPGTGRLLVNEQFF. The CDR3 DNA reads TGTGCCAGCAGTCCCGGGACAGGCCGCCTCCTGGTCAATGAGCAGTTCTTC. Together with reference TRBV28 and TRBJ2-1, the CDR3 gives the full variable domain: DVKVTQSSRYLVKRTGEKVFLECVQDMDHENMFWYRQDPGLGLRLIYFSYDVKMKEKGDIPEGYSVSREKKERFSLILESASTNQTSMYLCASSPGTGRLLVNEQFFGPGTRLTVL.

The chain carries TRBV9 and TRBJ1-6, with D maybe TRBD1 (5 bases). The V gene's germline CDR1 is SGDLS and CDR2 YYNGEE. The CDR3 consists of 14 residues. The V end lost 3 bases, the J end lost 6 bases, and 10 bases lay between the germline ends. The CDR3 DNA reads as TGTGCCAGCAGCGGGGGCAACGGTAATTCACCCCTCCACTTT. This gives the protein CASSGGNGNSPLHF.

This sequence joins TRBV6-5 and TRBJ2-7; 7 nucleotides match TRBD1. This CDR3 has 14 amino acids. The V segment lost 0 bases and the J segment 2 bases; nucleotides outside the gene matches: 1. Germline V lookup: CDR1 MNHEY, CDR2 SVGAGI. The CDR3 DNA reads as TGTGCCAGCAGTTACTCAGGGGGCCCCTACGAGCAGTACTTC. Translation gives CASSYSGGPYEQYF.

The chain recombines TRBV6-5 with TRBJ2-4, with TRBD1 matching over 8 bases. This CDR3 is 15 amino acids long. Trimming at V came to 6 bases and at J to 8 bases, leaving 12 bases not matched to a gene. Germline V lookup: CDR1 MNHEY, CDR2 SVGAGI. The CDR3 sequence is CASSIKGQVWDIQYF. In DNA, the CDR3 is TGTGCCAGCAGCATCAAGGGACAGGTCTGGGACATTCAGTACTTC.

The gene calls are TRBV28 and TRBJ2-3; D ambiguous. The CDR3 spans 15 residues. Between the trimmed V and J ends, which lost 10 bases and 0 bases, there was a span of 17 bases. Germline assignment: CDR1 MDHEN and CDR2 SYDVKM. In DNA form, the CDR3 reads TGTGCCACCAGAAACTGGGCTACTAGCACAGATACGCAGTATTTT. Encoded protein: CATRNWATSTDTQYF.

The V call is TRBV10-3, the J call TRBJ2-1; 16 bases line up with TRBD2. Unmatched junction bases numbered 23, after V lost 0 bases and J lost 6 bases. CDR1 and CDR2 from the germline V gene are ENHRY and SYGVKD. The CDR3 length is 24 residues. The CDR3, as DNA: TGTGCCATCAGTGAGTCGTCCCCATTGACCGGGACTAGCGGGGGGGCGGAGGTTCTCAATGAGCAGTTCTTC. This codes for CAISESSPLTGTSGGAEVLNEQFF.

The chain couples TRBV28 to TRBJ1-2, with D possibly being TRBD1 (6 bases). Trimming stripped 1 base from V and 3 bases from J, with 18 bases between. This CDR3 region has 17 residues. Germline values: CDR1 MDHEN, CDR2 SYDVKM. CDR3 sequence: CASSLLRLWRQDYGYTF. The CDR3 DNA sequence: TGTGCCAGCAGTTTATTAAGGCTTTGGAGACAGGACTATGGCTACACCTTC.